This TCR beta chain is from a study of blood T cell repertoires in COVID-19. Trimming cost V 4 bases and J 9 bases, with 14 bases left between them. The CDR3 runs 13 residues. Germline CDR1 is SGHRS and CDR2 is YFSETQ. As handled by the study authors: Nucleated cell counts were estimated from reference gene primer amplification. The method was immunoSEQ multiplex PCR; TCRdb's version includes in-frame clones alone and lacks a portion of them. The V and J calls and the clone size are those of that table, but D and trimming were determined from the DNA. The table includes around 260,000 clones, less than 90% detected once. The table lists this clone with a count of one.

The V call is TRBV5-1, the J call TRBJ1-3; perhaps TRBD1 as D (6 bases). The material sequenced was peripheral blood. The receptor was isolated from a man aged 60-69 years with acute or convalescent COVID-19. The chain's CDR3 is CASSPLGGATIYF. The CDR3 bases are TGCGCCAGCAGCCCCTTAGGGGGGGCCACCATATATTTT.